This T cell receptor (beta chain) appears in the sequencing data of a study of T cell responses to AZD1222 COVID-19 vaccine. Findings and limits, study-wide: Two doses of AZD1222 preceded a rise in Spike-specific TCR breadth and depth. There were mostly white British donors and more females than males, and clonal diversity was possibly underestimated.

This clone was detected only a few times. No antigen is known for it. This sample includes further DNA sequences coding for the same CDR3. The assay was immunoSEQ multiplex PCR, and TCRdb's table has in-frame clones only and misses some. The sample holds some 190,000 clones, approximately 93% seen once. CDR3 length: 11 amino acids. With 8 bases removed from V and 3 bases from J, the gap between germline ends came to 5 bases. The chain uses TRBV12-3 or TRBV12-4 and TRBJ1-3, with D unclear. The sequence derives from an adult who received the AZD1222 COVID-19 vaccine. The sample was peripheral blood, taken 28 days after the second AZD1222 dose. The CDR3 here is CASSLGNTIYF. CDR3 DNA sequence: TGTGCCAGCTCCCTTGGAAACACCATATATTTT.